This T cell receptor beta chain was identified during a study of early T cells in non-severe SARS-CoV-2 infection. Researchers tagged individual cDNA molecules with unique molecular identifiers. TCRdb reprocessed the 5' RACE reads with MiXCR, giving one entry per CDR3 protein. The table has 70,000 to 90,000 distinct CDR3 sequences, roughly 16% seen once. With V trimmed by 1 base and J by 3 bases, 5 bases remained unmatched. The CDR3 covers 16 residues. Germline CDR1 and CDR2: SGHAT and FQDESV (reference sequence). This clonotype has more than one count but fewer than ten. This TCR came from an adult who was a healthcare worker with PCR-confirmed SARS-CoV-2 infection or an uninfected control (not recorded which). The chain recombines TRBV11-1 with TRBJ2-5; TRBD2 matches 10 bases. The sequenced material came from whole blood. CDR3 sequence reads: CASSLGGTSAKETQYF. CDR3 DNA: TGTGCCAGCAGCTTAGGCGGGACTAGCGCAAAAGAGACCCAGTACTTC. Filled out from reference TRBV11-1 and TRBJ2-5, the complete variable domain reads EAEVAQSPRYKITEKSQAVAFWCDPISGHATLYWYRQILGQGPELLVQFQDESVVDDSQLPKDRFSAERLKGVDSTLKIQPAELGDSAMYLCASSLGGTSAKETQYFGPGTRLLVL.